This TCR beta chain was recorded in a study of T cells in Graves' hyperthyroidism and ophthalmopathy. Notes on the study in general: A 13 V-J model separated ophthalmopathy from stable hyperthyroidism.

Newly diagnosed patients aged 18 to 65 had hyperthyroidism of under 2 months' duration. Patients with uncontrolled infections, other autoimmune diseases, pregnancy or lactation were excluded. Diagnoses used clinical symptoms, serum thyroxine and TRAb, thyroid ultrasound and orbital computed tomography. It was RNA transcripts that yielded the amplified TCR beta CDR3 regions. Primed by the HTBI set, a first-round RT-PCR was run on the TCR CDR3. TCRdb re-analysed the multiplex PCR reads in MiXCR, keeping a single row per CDR3 protein. The data show approximately 740,000 distinct CDR3 sequences, with about 14% seen just once and about 9.4% held by the top ten. This clonotype was recorded at least ten times. What it binds is unknown. The CDR3 length is 14 residues. Trimming took 5 bases from V and 3 from J, leaving 13 bases between them. CDR1 and CDR2 (germline): MNHNS, SASEGT.

This chain uses TRBV6-1 with TRBJ1-1; no reliable D call. This sequence originates from a woman between 18 and 30 years old with Graves' hyperthyroidism. Sequences were obtained from blood. CDR3 protein: CASSSAPDDTEAFF. Written as DNA, the CDR3 is TGTGCCAGCAGTTCGGCACCGGACGACACTGAAGCTTTCTTT.